The entry that follows covers one T cell receptor beta chain sequence. Assay: immunoSEQ multiplex PCR; the TCRdb copy retains only in-frame clones and omits some. Of 30,000 to 35,000 clones detected, around 90% appear once; the ten largest clones hold about 9.6%. These data are taken from a study of T cell changes during pregnancy in multiple sclerosis. The TCR originated in a female donor with multiple sclerosis, enrolled in a pregnancy study. The material was CD8+ T cells from peripheral blood mononuclear cells, obtained in the first trimester of pregnancy.

Here the CDR3 DNA reads TGTGCCAGCAGCGAGGGGGAGTCCTACGAGCAGTACTTC. Protein: CASSEGESYEQYF. The rearrangement links TRBV9 to TRBJ2-7; D perhaps matches TRBD1 (6 bases). CDR3 length: 13 amino acids. The V end was cut by 3 bases, the J end by 1 base, with 8 bases between. From germline, CDR1 is SGDLS and CDR2 YYNGEE.